This T cell receptor (beta chain) was observed in a study of human T cells and chemical hapten exposure. This CDR3 has 15 residues. Germline CDR1 reads SGHTA; CDR2 reads FQGNSA. Between the trimmed V and J ends, which lost 0 bases and 8 bases, there was a span of 14 bases. MiXCR, applied by TCRdb to the RACE reads, yields one record per CDR3 protein. The sample consists of around 130,000 distinct CDR3 sequences, over 9.5% of them appearing once. Stated time point: patch test 2, 6 weeks after DPC sensitization. As for treatment: therapeutic diphenylcyclopropenone sensitization with weekly scalp DPC. The specimen comprised whole blood, sampled in connection with sensitization to the hapten diphenylcyclopropenone (DPC). This TCR was sampled from a woman aged 45-65 years with alopecia areata. Some clones in this sample may be carry-over from other donors' samples. This chain uses TRBV7-2 with TRBJ2-4, with D unclear. The CDR3 loop reads CASSLAQVAADIQYF. The CDR3 DNA reads TGTGCCAGCAGCTTAGCCCAGGTGGCCGCAGACATTCAGTACTTC.